Following are 10 T cell receptor beta chains from one sample sequenced in a study of blood T cell repertoires in COVID-19. The protocol was immunoSEQ multiplex PCR, while the TCRdb copy is restricted to in-frame clones and leaves out a portion. The sample contains under 350,000 clones, roughly nine tenths of which appear only once. The sequenced sample consisted of peripheral blood. The receptors were gathered from a woman aged 30 to 39 with COVID-19, enrolled during active disease.

The V gene is TRBV28, the J gene TRBJ2-5; 8 nucleotides line up with TRBD2. J gave up 4 bases and V 3 bases, and 7 bases lay outside the gene matches. The CDR3 is 15 amino acids. Germline CDR1 is MDHEN and CDR2 is SYDVKM. The CDR3 protein is CASSLGSGGRETQYF. The CDR3 coding sequence is TGTGCCAGCAGTTTGGGTTCGGGGGGGCGAGAGACCCAGTACTTC.

In its sample, this clone was seen once. The rearrangement links TRBV13 to TRBJ2-2; 7 positions match TRBD1. V lost 6 bases and J lost 1; bases outside the gene matches: 5. This CDR3 spans 15 amino acids. The germline gives CDR1 PRHDT, CDR2 FYEKMQ (reference sequence). As DNA, the CDR3 is TGTGCCAGCAGACCCCGGACAGGGAACACCGGGGAGCTGTTTTTT. Encoded protein: CASRPRTGNTGELFF.

The sample holds many counts of this clone. V usage is TRBV18 and J usage is TRBJ2-3; D is perhaps TRBD1 (5 bases). The germline V gene encodes CDR1 KGHSH and CDR2 LQKENI. V was shortened by 1 base and J by 4 bases, with 12 bases between the two germline ends. There are 15 residues in the CDR3. The CDR3 reads CASSPRLQGADTQYF. For the CDR3, the DNA is TGTGCCAGCTCACCACGTTTGCAGGGCGCAGATACGCAGTATTTT.

The chain couples TRBV6-5 to TRBJ1-2, with D possibly being TRBD1 (6 bases). This CDR3 has 15 amino acids. Germline-derived CDR1 and CDR2 are MNHEY and SVGAGI. The V gene lost 7 bases and the J gene lost 1 base, with 16 bases spanning the gap. CDR3 residues: CASTPGGGGNYGYTF. The CDR3 DNA reads TGTGCCAGCACCCCGGGGGGGGGCGGTAACTATGGCTACACCTTC.

The chain couples TRBV7-9 to TRBJ1-5; 12 bases are shared with TRBD1. Germline V gene data show CDR1 as SEHNR and CDR2 as FQNEAQ (reference sequence). The J segment lost 0 bases and the V segment lost 5 bases, leaving 8 bases of the junction unmatched. The CDR3 totals 18 residues. The CDR3 coding sequence is TGTGCCAGCAGCGGGGACAGGGGGCGCTTGTATAGCAATCAGCCCCAGCATTTT. Its translation is CASSGDRGRLYSNQPQHF.

This rearrangement joins TRBV4-1 to TRBJ2-3; D may be TRBD2 (6 bases). V was clipped by 1 base and J by 6 bases, with 14 bases between them. The CDR3 spans 15 residues. Germline V gene data show CDR1 as MGHRA and CDR2 as YSYEKL. The CDR3 DNA reads TGCGCCAGCAGCCAAGTGGGGGGAATAATGGATACGCAGTATTTT. Protein: CASSQVGGIMDTQYF.

This clone was seen only once. This sequence joins TRBV29-1 and TRBJ1-5; 7 bases line up with TRBD1. Germline CDR1 is SQVTM and CDR2 is ANQGSEA. The junction had 8 bases not matched to a gene; V was cut back by 7 bases and J by 2 bases. The CDR3 extends over 14 amino acids. The CDR3 sequence: CSALQTGRNQPQHF. Here the CDR3 DNA reads TGCAGCGCCCTACAGACAGGGCGCAATCAGCCCCAGCATTTT.

The chain uses TRBV5-5 and TRBJ2-7, with 8 bases that match TRBD2. The CDR3 runs 14 residues. CDR1 is SGHKS and CDR2 is YYEKEE in the germline V gene (reference sequence). J was trimmed by 4 bases and V by 4 bases; bases with no gene match: 7. CDR3 coding DNA: TGTGCCAGCAGCCCTCGGGGGGGCGCATACGAGCAGTACTTC. It is translated as CASSPRGGAYEQYF.

V usage is TRBV7-7 and J usage is TRBJ2-3; D is perhaps TRBD2 (6 bases). The ends were cut back, 6 bases at V and 4 bases at J, with 17 bases in the middle. This CDR3 comprises 15 residues. CDR1 and CDR2 from the germline V gene are SSHAT and FNYEAQ (reference sequence). CDR3 DNA sequence: TGTGCCAGCAGTCAAGGACCGGGAGCAGCAGATACGCAGTATTTT. Amino acids: CASSQGPGAADTQYF.

Notes on this clone: Other DNA sequences in the sample encode the same CDR3. This rearrangement joins TRBV2 to TRBJ1-2, with 10 bases lining up with TRBD1. Trimming at V came to 5 bases and at J to 2 bases, leaving 2 bases not matched to a gene. This CDR3 comprises 14 residues. Germline V gives CDR1 SNHLY, CDR2 FYNNEI. The CDR3: CASSRTGGNYGYTF. The CDR3, as DNA: TGTGCCAGCAGTAGGACAGGGGGGAACTATGGCTACACCTTC.